The 23 T cell receptor beta chains below were found in one sample sequenced in a study of T cell responses to AZD1222 COVID-19 vaccine. TCRdb's table, derived via immunoSEQ multiplex PCR, lists solely in-frame clones and lacks some. The repertoire includes 85,000 to 90,000 clones, 90% of them detected once, and about 3% sits in the top ten. This specimen was peripheral blood, taken on day 0 of AZD1222 vaccination. The source is an adult in good health.

The gene calls are TRBV5-1 and TRBJ1-2; a weak D match, TRBD1 (6 bases). V was shortened by 4 bases and J by 2 bases, with 12 bases between the two germline ends. The CDR3 runs to 14 residues. CDR1 SGHRS and CDR2 YFSETQ come from the germline V gene. Here the CDR3 reads CASSRTGQNYGYTF. The CDR3 DNA follows: TGCGCCAGCAGCCGAACCGGACAGAACTATGGCTACACCTTC.

J is TRBJ1-1 and V is TRBV7-3; tentative D call: TRBD1 (6 bases). Germline lookup yields CDR1 SGHTA and CDR2 FQGTGA. The CDR3 is made up of 14 amino acids. V lost 7 bases and J lost 1, with 13 bases in between. CDR3 nucleotide sequence: TGTGCCAGCAACCAAGGGACACCGAACACTGAAGCTTTCTTT. It specifies CASNQGTPNTEAFF.

The chain links TRBV29-1 to TRBJ1-1, with unresolved D. Germline loops: CDR1 SQVTM, CDR2 ANQGSEA. This CDR3 contains 12 residues. The V end lost 7 bases, the J end lost 6 bases, and 15 bases lay between the germline ends. CDR3 sequence: CSADITDPEAFF. The CDR3 coding sequence is TGCAGCGCCGATATTACCGATCCTGAAGCTTTCTTT.

Details on this clone: The same CDR3 can be traced to other DNA sequences in this sample. The V gene is TRBV28, the J gene TRBJ1-5; 7 nucleotides agree with TRBD1. The CDR3 is 14 residues long. J gave up 3 bases and V 5 bases, and 4 bases lay outside the gene matches. Germline V lookup: CDR1 MDHEN, CDR2 SYDVKM. The CDR3 sequence: CASSTTGSNQPQHF. As DNA, the CDR3 is TGTGCCAGCAGTACGACAGGGTCCAATCAGCCCCAGCATTTT.

The V call is TRBV7-9, the J call TRBJ2-3; 8 bases are a match to TRBD1. The germline V gene has CDR1 SEHNR and CDR2 FQNEAQ (reference sequence). There are 15 residues in the CDR3. The ends lost 6 bases at V and 3 bases at J; junction bases unmatched: 8. CDR3 in amino acids: CASRTSGGGTDTQYF. In nucleotides, the CDR3 is TGTGCCAGCAGGACCTCAGGGGGCGGAACAGATACGCAGTATTTT.

The gene calls are TRBV9 and TRBJ1-1; D unresolved. V shed 4 bases and J shed 5 bases, with 9 bases lying between them. Germline loops: CDR1 SGDLS, CDR2 YYNGEE. The CDR3 has 12 amino acids. In DNA, the CDR3 is TGTGCCAGCAGCCCTCCGGAAACTGAAGCTTTCTTT. Protein: CASSPPETEAFF.

This chain joins TRBV28 and TRBJ1-2; D is undetermined. This CDR3 has 14 residues. The V and J ends lost 6 bases and 0 bases respectively, with 11 bases between them. Per the germline V gene, CDR1 is MDHEN and CDR2 is SYDVKM. The CDR3 coding sequence is TGTGCCAGCAGACCAGAGGGTACTAACTATGGCTACACCTTC. This gives the protein CASRPEGTNYGYTF.

The V and J genes are TRBV29-1 and TRBJ1-2; 8 positions match TRBD1. The CDR3 is 15 residues long. Germline V gives CDR1 SQVTM, CDR2 ANQGSEA. The V gene end was trimmed by 6 bases and the J gene end by 4 bases; junction bases not matched to a gene: 13. The CDR3 protein is CSVADSGGSLYGYTF. The CDR3 nucleotides read TGCAGCGTGGCGGACTCAGGGGGCTCCCTCTATGGCTACACCTTC.

CDR3 in amino acids: CASSLNQGGGEQYF. Written as DNA, the CDR3 is TGTGCCAGCAGCTTAAATCAGGGCGGAGGGGAGCAGTACTTC. The chain recombines TRBV7-3 with TRBJ2-7; tentative D call: TRBD2 (6 bases). V dropped 1 base and J dropped 7 bases, with 14 bases sitting between them. There are 14 residues in the CDR3. From germline, CDR1 is SGHTA and CDR2 FQGTGA. Using reference TRBV7-3 and TRBJ2-7 for the parts outside the CDR3, the full variable domain is GAGVSQTPSNKVTEKGKYVELRCDPISGHTALYWYRQSLGQGPEFLIYFQGTGAADDSGLPNDRFFAVRPEGSVSTLKIQRTERGDSAVYLCASSLNQGGGEQYFGPGTRLTVT.

The chain carries TRBV6-5 and TRBJ1-4, with TRBD1 identical over 11 bases. The germline CDR1 and CDR2 sequences are MNHEY and SVGAGI. J gave up 7 bases and V 2 bases, and 3 bases lay outside the gene matches. This CDR3 is 15 amino acids long. The CDR3 bases are TGTGCCAGCAGTTACACGGGGACAGGGGGTGAAAAACTGTTTTTT. It codes for CASSYTGTGGEKLFF.

This clone was picked up one time. This rearrangement joins TRBV6-5 to TRBJ1-1, with D possibly matching TRBD1 (5 bases). The CDR3 covers 13 residues. Trimming took 0 bases from V and 11 from J, leaving 13 bases between them. Germline CDR1 and CDR2: MNHEY and SVGAGI. CDR3 amino acids: CASSYSGARAAFF. The CDR3 coding sequence is TGTGCCAGCAGTTACTCAGGGGCGCGCGCGGCTTTCTTT.

This chain joins TRBV19 and TRBJ2-3; perhaps TRBD1 as D (6 bases). The CDR3 is 13 amino acids. Germline-derived CDR1 and CDR2 are LNHDA and SQIVND (reference sequence). With 5 bases removed from V and 2 bases from J, the gap between germline ends came to 8 bases. CDR3 sequence (DNA): TGTGCCAGTAGTGGGGGCTCCACAGATACGCAGTATTTT. Amino acids: CASSGGSTDTQYF.

The J gene is TRBJ1-2, the V gene TRBV5-6, with 7 bases that match TRBD1. The junction had 7 bases not matched to a gene; V was cut back by 2 bases and J by 3 bases. The CDR3 spans 15 residues. Per the germline V gene, CDR1 is SGHDT and CDR2 is YYEEEE. The CDR3 region has the DNA TGTGCCAGCAGCTTAAAGGGGGCTGATTACTATGGCTACACCTTC. It is translated as CASSLKGADYYGYTF.

The chain uses TRBV24-1 and TRBJ2-1; tentative D call: TRBD1 (5 bases). V was cut by 4 bases and J by 4 bases, with 7 bases left in between. This CDR3 is 13 amino acids long. CDR1 and CDR2 from the germline V gene are KGHDR and SFDVKD. The CDR3 sequence is CATSDSGYNEQFF. CDR3 nucleotide sequence: TGTGCCACCAGTGACTCAGGGTACAATGAGCAGTTCTTC.

This chain connects TRBV28 to TRBJ1-1, with D possibly TRBD1 on 6 matching bases. CDR1 is MDHEN and CDR2 is SYDVKM in the germline V gene. Trimming shortened V by 7 bases and J by 4 bases, and 16 bases separated the two germline ends. The CDR3 runs to 14 residues. The DNA for the CDR3 is TGTGCCAGCAACCCCGGGACACCGAGCACTGAAGCTTTCTTT. Its protein product is CASNPGTPSTEAFF.

The rearrangement uses TRBV2 and TRBJ2-3, with 10 nucleotides matching TRBD2. The V and J ends lost 3 bases and 3 bases, in that order; junction bases with no gene match: 12. CDR3 length: 18 amino acids. CDR1 and CDR2 from the germline V gene are SNHLY and FYNNEI. This CDR3 reads CASSEASGSYYKTDTQYF. In DNA form, the CDR3 reads TGTGCCAGCAGTGAGGCTAGCGGGAGCTATTATAAGACAGATACGCAGTATTTT.

V is TRBV6-1 and J is TRBJ2-2; unclear D gene. The CDR3 loop spans 13 amino acids. Trimming removed 6 bases at V and 5 bases at J, with 10 bases between. CDR1 and CDR2 from the germline V gene are MNHNS and SASEGT. This CDR3 is CASRLPQTGELFF. The CDR3 DNA is TGTGCCAGCAGACTCCCTCAAACCGGGGAGCTGTTTTTT.

This clone appeared a single time. The chain couples TRBV7-3 to TRBJ1-1; no clear D. Trimming cost V 1 base and J 1 base, with 4 bases left between them. CDR1 and CDR2 (germline): SGHTA, FQGTGA. This CDR3 region has 13 residues. CDR3 in amino acids: CASSLNGNTEAFF. The CDR3 DNA follows: TGTGCCAGCAGCTTAAATGGGAACACTGAAGCTTTCTTT.

The J gene is TRBJ2-1, the V gene TRBV7-8; D could derive from TRBD1 or TRBD2 (6 bases each). This CDR3 spans 15 amino acids. Germline V gene lookup returns CDR1 SGHVS and CDR2 FQNEAQ. Trimming cost V 6 bases and J 4 bases, with 16 bases left between them. The CDR3 protein is CASRSGGGFYNEQFF. CDR3 in DNA: TGTGCCAGCAGGTCCGGAGGGGGGTTTTACAATGAGCAGTTCTTC.

This chain joins TRBV2 and TRBJ2-1; the match to TRBD1 covers 7 bases. V was pared by 7 bases and J by 7 bases, with 7 bases of the junction left unmatched. The CDR3 contains 13 residues. Germline CDR1 SNHLY, CDR2 FYNNEI. CDR3 sequence reads: CASTPSGGNEQFF. The CDR3 DNA reads as TGTGCCAGCACCCCCTCAGGGGGAAATGAGCAGTTCTTC.

The rearrangement joins TRBV6-5 to TRBJ1-6; maybe TRBD1 (6 bases). Germline V gene lookup returns CDR1 MNHEY and CDR2 SVGAGI. This CDR3 is 15 amino acids long. V was pared by 6 bases and J by 8 bases, with 17 bases between. CDR3 bases: TGTGCCAGCAGAACACAGGGAGTTCTGGATTCACCCCTCCACTTT. It encodes CASRTQGVLDSPLHF.

V usage is TRBV7-3 and J usage is TRBJ1-1; TRBD1 matches 8 bases. This CDR3 contains 15 residues. V dropped 5 bases and J dropped 4; count of bases not matched to a gene: 9. Germline CDR1 SGHTA, CDR2 FQGTGA. For the CDR3, the DNA is TGTGCCAGCAGCCGCATAGCAGGACAGGGCACTGAAGCTTTCTTT. Translating gives CASSRIAGQGTEAFF.

The CDR3 nucleotides read TGTGCCAGCAGCTTAGCTCTAGCGGGGAGCACAGATACGCAGTATTTT. Protein: CASSLALAGSTDTQYF. The chain combines TRBV7-3 with TRBJ2-3, with 9 bases that match TRBD2. Losses at the gene ends were 2 bases for V and 0 bases for J; bases not matched to a gene: 3. The CDR3 is 16 residues long. CDR1 and CDR2 from the germline V gene are SGHTA and FQGTGA.